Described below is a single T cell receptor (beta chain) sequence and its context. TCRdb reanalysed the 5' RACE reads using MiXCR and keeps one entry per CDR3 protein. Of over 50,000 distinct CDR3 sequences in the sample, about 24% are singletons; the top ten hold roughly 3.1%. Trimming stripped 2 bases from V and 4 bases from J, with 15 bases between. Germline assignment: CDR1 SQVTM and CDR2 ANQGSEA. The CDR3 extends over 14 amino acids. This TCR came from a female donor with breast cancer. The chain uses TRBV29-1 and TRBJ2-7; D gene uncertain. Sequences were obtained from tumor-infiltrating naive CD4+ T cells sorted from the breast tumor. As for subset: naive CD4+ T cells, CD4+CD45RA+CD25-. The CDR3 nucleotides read TGCAGCGTTGAAAGGAATGCAGGATCGTACGAGCAGTACTTC. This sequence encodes CSVERNAGSYEQYF.